Reported below is one T cell receptor beta chain. The target antigen is unknown. The data were produced by immunoSEQ multiplex PCR, yet TCRdb's version contains in-frame clones alone and is incomplete. Found here are under 150,000 clones, over 85% of them singletons; the top ten hold roughly 8.9%. The data originate from a study of T cell responses to AZD1222 COVID-19 vaccine. The germline V gene has CDR1 WNHNN and CDR2 SYGVQD (reference sequence). Trimming removed 0 bases from V and 4 bases from J, with 6 bases in between. This CDR3 comprises 13 residues. Overall study findings and caveats: Among those given AZD1222, only five to seven were seropositive at baseline. Among the donors, most were white British and more were female, and clonal diversity was possibly underestimated.

The sequencing used peripheral blood, collected on day 0 of AZD1222 vaccination. The V gene is TRBV10-1, the J gene TRBJ1-1, with unresolved D. This sequence was found in an adult in good health. The CDR3 DNA follows: TGCGCCAGCAGTGAGTCAGCAGGCACTGAAGCTTTCTTT. Translation gives CASSESAGTEAFF.